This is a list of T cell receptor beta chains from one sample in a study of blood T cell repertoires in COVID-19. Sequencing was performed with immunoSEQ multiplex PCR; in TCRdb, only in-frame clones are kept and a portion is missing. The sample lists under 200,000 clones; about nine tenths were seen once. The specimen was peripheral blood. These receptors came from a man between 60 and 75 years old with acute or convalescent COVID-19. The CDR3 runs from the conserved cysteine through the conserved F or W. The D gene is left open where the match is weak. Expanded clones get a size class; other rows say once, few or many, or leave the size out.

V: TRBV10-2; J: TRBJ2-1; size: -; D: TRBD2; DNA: TGCGCCACAAGGGAGGGGAATTACAATGAGCAGTTCTTC; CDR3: CATREGNYNEQFF
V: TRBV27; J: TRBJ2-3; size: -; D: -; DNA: TGTGCCAGCAGTTTATTGCAAACCTCAGGGGTAGATACGCAGTATTTT; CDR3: CASSLLQTSGVDTQYF
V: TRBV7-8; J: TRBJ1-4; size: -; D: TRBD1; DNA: TGTGCCAGCAGCGCTCCGTACGCCGACAGGGGCGGGGAGGAAAAACTGTTTTTT; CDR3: CASSAPYADRGGEEKLFF
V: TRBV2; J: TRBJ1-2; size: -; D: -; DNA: TGTGCCAGCAGTGAGGGGGGCTATGGCTACACCTTC; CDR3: CASSEGGYGYTF
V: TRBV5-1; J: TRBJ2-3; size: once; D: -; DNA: TGCGCCAGCAGCTTGTCCTCTCGCACAGATACGCAGTATTTT; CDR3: CASSLSSRTDTQYF
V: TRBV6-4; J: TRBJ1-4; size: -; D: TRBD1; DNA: TGTGCCAGCAGTCGAGACAGGGGAGATGAAAAACTGTTTTTT; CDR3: CASSRDRGDEKLFF
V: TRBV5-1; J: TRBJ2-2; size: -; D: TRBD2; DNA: TGCGCCAGCAGCCCGCGGGGGGGACCCGGGGAGCTGTTTTTT; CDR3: CASSPRGGPGELFF
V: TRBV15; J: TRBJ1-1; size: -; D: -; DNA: TGTGCCACCAGCAGAGTTGGAGACAGCAAAGCTTTCTTT; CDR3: CATSRVGDSKAFF
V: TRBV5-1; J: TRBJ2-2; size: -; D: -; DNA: TGCGCCAGCAGCCCCCTGACCAGCGGCACCGGGGAGCTGTTTTTT; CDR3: CASSPLTSGTGELFF
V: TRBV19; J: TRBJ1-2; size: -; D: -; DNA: TGTGCCAGTAGTATTTCAACAGGGAACTATGGCTACACCTTC; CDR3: CASSISTGNYGYTF
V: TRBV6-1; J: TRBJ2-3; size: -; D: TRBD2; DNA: TGTGCCAGCAGTGAAGGTCTAGCGGGGGTGGATACGCAGTATTTT; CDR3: CASSEGLAGVDTQYF
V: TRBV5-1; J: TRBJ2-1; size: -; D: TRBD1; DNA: TGCGCCAGCAGTGGAATGACAGGGACCTACAATGAGCAGTTCTTC; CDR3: CASSGMTGTYNEQFF
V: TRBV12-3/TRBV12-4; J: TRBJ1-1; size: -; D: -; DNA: TGTGCCAGCAGTCAGGAGGAGGACACTGAAGCTTTCTTT; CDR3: CASSQEEDTEAFF
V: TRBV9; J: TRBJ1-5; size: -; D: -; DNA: TGTGCCAGCAGCCAAGGAACAGGGTGGGAAGTTGGGCAGCCCCAGCATTTT; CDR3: CASSQGTGWEVGQPQHF
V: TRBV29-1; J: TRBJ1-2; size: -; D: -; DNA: TGCAGCGTTGAAGAGGGGGCGTATGGCTACACCTTC; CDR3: CSVEEGAYGYTF
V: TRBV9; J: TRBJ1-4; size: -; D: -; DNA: TGTGCCAGCAGCGTAGATTCTCACAGGGACGGTTTGTTTTTT; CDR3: CASSVDSHRDGLFF
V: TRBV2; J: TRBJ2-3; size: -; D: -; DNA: TGTGCCAGCAGTGAAGCGCGGGCAGGGGCATCCCTTACAGATACGCAGTATTTT; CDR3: CASSEARAGASLTDTQYF
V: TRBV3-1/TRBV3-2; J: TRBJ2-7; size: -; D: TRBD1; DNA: TGTGCCAGCAGCCAGACAGGGGGCTCCTACGAGCAGTACTTC; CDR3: CASSQTGGSYEQYF
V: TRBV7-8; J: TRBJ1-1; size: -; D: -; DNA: TGTGCCAGCAGCCCCCCCGGGACACCCTACACTGAAGCTTTCTTT; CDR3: CASSPPGTPYTEAFF
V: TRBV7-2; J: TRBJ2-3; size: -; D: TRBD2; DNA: TGTGCCAGCAGCTCCTCATCGGGACTAGCCCCTACATATTTT; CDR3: CASSSSSGLAPTYF
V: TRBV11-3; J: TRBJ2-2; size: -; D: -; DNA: TGTGCCAGCAGCCCTCGCGGCGGGGACACCGGGGAGCTGTTTTTT; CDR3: CASSPRGGDTGELFF
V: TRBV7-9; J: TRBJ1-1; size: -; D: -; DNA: TGTGCCAGCAGCTTATTAGACAGGGAAGCTTTCTTT; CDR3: CASSLLDREAFF
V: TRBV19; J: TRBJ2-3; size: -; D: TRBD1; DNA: TGTGCCAGTACCTACAGGGGGACAGATACGCAGTATTTT; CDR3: CASTYRGTDTQYF
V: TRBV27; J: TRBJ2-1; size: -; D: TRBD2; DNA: TGTGCCAGCAGTTCGGGACTAGCCGTCAATGAGCAGTTCTTC; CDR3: CASSSGLAVNEQFF
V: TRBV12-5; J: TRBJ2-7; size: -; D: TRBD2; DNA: TGTGCTAGTGGGAGAGGGGCGGGAGCGGCGGAGCAGTACTTC; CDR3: CASGRGAGAAEQYF
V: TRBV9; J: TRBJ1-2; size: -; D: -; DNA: TGTGCCAGCAGCGTAGCACAGGGAGATTATGGCTACACCTTC; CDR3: CASSVAQGDYGYTF
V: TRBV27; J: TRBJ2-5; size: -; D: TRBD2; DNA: TGTGCCAGCAGTACCAGACTAGCGGGTTTGGGGCAAGAGACCCAGTACTTC; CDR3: CASSTRLAGLGQETQYF
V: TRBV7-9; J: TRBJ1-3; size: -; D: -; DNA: TGTGCCAGCAGCTTAAGTTTGGCCTCTGGAAACACCATATATTTT; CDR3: CASSLSLASGNTIYF
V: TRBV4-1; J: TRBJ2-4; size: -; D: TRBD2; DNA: TGCGCCAGCAGCCAAGATAGCGGGGCAGTTGCCAAAAACATTCAGTACTTC; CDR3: CASSQDSGAVAKNIQYF
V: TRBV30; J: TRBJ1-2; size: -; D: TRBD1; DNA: TGTGCCTGGAGACCGGGCACAGGGGGCTGGGCGGACGGCTACACCTTC; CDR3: CAWRPGTGGWADGYTF
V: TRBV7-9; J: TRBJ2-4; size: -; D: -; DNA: TGTGCCAGCAGCCCCGGAGCGGGTGGCAAAAACATTCAGTACTTC; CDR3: CASSPGAGGKNIQYF
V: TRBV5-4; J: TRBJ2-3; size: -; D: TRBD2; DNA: TGTGCCAGCAGCAAGACTAGCGGGATAGGAGATACGCAGTATTTT; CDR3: CASSKTSGIGDTQYF
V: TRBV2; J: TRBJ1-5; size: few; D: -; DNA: TGTGCCAGCAGAGAGACAAGCAATCAGCCCCAGCATTTT; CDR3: CASRETSNQPQHF
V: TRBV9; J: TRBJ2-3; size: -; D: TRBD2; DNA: TGTGCCAGCAGCCCCGCAGCGGGGGGCCGAACAGATACGCAGTATTTT; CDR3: CASSPAAGGRTDTQYF
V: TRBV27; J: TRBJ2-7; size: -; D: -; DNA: TGTGCCAGCAGTTTTTACCAGGGAGGCGACGAGCAGTACTTC; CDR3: CASSFYQGGDEQYF
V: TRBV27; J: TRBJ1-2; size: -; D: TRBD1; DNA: TGTGCCAGCAGTTACTCAGGGGGCGCGGGTGGCTACACCTTC; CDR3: CASSYSGGAGGYTF
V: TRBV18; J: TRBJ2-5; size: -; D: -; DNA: TGTGCCAGCTCACCGTCGGTGTACCAAGAGACCCAGTACTTC; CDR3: CASSPSVYQETQYF
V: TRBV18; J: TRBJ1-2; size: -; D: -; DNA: TGTGCCAGCTCACCGTTGCAGGGCGAAAGTGGCTACACCTTC; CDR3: CASSPLQGESGYTF
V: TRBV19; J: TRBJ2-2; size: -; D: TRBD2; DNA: TGTGCCAGTGAGGGAGGGCTTACCGGGGAGCTGTTTTTT; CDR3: CASEGGLTGELFF
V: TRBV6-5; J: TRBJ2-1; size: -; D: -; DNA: TGTGCCAGCAGTTCCAGGGGAAATGAGCAGTTCTTC; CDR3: CASSSRGNEQFF
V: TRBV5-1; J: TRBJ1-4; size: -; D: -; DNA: TGCGCCAGCAGCTTGTTAGGGGGTGAAAAACTGTTTTTT; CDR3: CASSLLGGEKLFF
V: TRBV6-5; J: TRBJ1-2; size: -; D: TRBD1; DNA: TGTGCCAGCACAGGGGGCCCGCCGTATGGCTACACCTTC; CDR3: CASTGGPPYGYTF